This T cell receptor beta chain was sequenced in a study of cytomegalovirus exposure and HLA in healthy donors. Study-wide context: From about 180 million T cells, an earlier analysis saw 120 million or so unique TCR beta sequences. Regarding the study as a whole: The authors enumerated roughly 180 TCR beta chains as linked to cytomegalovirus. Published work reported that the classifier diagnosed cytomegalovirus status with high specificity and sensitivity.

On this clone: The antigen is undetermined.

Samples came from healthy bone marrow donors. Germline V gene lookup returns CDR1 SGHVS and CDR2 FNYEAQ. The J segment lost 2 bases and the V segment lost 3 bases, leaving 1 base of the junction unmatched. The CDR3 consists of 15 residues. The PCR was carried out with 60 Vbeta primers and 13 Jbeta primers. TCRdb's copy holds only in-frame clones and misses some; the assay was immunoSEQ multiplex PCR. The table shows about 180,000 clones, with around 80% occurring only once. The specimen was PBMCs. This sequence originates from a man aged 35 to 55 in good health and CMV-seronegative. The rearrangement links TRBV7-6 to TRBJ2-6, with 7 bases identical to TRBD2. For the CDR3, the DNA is TGTGCCAGCAGCTTGGGAGGGGCTGGGGCCAACGTCCTGACTTTC. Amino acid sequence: CASSLGGAGANVLTF.